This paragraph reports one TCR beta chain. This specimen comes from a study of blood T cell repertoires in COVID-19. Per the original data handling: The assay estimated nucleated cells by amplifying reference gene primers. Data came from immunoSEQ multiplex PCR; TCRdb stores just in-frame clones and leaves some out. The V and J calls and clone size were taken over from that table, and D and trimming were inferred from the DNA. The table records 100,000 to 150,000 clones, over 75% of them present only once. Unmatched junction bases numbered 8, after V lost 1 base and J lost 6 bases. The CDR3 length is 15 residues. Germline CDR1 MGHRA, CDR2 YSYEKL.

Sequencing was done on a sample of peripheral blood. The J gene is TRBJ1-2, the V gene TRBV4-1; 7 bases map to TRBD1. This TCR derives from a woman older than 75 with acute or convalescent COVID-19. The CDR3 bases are TGCGCCAGCAGCCAAGGGGGACAGAAACTAGATGGCTACACCTTC. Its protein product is CASSQGGQKLDGYTF.